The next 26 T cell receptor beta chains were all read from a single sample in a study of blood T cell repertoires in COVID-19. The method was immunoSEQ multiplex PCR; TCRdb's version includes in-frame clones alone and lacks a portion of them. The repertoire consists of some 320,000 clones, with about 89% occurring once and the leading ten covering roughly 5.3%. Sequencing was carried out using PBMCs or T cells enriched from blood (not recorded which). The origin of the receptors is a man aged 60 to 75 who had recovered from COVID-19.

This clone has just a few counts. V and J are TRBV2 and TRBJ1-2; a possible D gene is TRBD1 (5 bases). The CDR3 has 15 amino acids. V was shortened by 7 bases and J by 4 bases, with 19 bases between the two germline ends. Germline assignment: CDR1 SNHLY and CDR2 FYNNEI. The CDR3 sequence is CASKSPGTDSYGYTF. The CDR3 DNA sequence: TGTGCCAGCAAAAGCCCCGGGACTGATAGCTATGGCTACACCTTC.

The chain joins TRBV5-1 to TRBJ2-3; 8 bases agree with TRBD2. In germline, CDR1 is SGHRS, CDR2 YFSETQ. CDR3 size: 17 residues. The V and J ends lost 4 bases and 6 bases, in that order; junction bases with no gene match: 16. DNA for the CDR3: TGCGCCAGCAGCCCGGAAACGACCGGGACTAGGCCGGATACGCAGTATTTT. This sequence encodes CASSPETTGTRPDTQYF. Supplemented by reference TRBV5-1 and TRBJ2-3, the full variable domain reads KAGVTQTPRYLIKTRGQQVTLSCSPISGHRSVSWYQQTPGQGLQFLFEYFSETQRNKGNFPGRFSGRQFSNSRSEMNVSTLELGDSALYLCASSPETTGTRPDTQYFGPGTRLTVL.

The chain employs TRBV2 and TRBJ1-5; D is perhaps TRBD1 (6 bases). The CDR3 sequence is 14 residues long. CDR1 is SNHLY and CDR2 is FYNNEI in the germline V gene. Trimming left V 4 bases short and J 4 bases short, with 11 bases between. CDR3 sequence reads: CASSVTGKNQPQHF. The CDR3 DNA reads TGTGCCAGCAGTGTGACAGGCAAAAATCAGCCCCAGCATTTT. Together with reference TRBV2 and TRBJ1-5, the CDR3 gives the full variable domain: EPEVTQTPSHQVTQMGQEVILRCVPISNHLYFYWYRQILGQKVEFLVSFYNNEISEKSEIFDDQFSVERPDGSNFTLKIRSTKLEDSAMYFCASSVTGKNQPQHFGDGTRLSIL.

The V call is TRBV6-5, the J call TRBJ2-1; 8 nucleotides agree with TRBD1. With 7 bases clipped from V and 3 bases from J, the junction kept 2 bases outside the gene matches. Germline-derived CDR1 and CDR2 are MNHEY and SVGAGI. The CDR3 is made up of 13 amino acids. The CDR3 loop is CASKTGDYNEQFF. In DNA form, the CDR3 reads TGTGCCAGCAAGACAGGGGACTACAATGAGCAGTTCTTC.

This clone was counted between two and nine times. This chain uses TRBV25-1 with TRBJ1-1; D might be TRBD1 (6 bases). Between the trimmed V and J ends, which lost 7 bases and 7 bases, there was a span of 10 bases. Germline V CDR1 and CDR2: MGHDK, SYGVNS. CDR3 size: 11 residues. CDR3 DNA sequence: TGTGCCAGCACTAGGGGGTTTGAAGCTTTCTTT. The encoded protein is CASTRGFEAFF.

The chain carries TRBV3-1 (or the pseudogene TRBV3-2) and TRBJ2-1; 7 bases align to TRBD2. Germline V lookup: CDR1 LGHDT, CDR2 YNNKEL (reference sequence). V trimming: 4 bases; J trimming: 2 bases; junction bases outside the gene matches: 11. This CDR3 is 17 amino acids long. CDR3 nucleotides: TGTGCCAGCAGCCCTTACTGGGCGGGAGCGGCCTACAATGAGCAGTTCTTC. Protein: CASSPYWAGAAYNEQFF.

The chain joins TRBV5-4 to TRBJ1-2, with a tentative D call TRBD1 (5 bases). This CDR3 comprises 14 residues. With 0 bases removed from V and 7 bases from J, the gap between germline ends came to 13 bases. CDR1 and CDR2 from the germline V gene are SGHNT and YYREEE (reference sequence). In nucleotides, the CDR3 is TGTGCCAGCAGCTTGGGGCAGGGATCCTCTGGCTACACCTTC. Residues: CASSLGQGSSGYTF.

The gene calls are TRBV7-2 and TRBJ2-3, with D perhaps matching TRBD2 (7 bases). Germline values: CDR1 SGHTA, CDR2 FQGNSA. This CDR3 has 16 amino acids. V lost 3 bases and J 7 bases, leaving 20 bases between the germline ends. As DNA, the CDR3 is TGTGCCAGCAGCTTGGGGGGGCGCGACCCACCTCATACGCAGTATTTT. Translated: CASSLGGRDPPHTQYF.

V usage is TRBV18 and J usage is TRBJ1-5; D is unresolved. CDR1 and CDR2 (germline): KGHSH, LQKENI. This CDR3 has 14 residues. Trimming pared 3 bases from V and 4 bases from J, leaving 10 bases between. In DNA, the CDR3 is TGTGCCAGCTCACCTCCCGGGATAAATCAGCCCCAGCATTTT. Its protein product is CASSPPGINQPQHF.

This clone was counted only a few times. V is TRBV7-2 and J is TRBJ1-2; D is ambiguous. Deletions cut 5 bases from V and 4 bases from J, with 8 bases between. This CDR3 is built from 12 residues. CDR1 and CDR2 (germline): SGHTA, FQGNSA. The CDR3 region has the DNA TGTGCCAGCAGCCCAGACATCTATGGCTACACCTTC. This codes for CASSPDIYGYTF.

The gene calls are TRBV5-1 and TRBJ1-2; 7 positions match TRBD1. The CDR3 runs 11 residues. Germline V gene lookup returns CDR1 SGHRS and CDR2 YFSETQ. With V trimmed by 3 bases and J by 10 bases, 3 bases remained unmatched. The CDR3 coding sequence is TGCGCCAGCAGCTCCGACAGGGTCTACACCTTC. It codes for CASSSDRVYTF.

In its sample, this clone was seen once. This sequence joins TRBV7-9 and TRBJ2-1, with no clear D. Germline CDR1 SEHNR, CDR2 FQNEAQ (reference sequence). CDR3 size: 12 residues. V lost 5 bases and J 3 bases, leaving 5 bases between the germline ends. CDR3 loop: CASSTNYNEQFF. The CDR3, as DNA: TGTGCCAGCAGCACTAACTACAATGAGCAGTTCTTC.

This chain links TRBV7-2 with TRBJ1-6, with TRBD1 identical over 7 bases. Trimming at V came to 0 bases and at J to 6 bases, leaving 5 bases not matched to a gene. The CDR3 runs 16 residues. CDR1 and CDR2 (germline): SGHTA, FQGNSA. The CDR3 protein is CASSLALGQTNSPLHF. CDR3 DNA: TGTGCCAGCAGCTTAGCGCTGGGACAGACTAATTCACCCCTCCACTTT.

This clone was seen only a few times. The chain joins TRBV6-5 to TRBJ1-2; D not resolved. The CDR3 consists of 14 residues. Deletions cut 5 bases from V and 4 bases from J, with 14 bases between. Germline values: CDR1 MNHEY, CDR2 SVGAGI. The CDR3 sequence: CASSREVRGYGYTF. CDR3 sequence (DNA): TGTGCCAGCAGTCGAGAGGTCCGAGGCTATGGCTACACCTTC.

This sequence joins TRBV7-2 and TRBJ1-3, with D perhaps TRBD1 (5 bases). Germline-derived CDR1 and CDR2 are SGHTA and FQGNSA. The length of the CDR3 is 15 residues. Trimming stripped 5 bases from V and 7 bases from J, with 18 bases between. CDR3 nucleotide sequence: TGTGCCAGCAGCCCAGGGTCTGAGCTGAGGAACACCATATATTTT. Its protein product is CASSPGSELRNTIYF. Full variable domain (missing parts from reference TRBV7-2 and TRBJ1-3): GAGVSQSPSNKVTEKGKDVELRCDPISGHTALYWYRQSLGQGLEFLIYFQGNSAPDKSGLPSDRFSAERTGGSVSTLTIQRTQQEDSAVYLCASSPGSELRNTIYFGEGSWLTVV.

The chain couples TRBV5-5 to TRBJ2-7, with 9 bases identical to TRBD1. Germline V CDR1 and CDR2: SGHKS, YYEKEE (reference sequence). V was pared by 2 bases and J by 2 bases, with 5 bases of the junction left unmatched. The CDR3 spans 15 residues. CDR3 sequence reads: CASSFGTGRAYEQYF. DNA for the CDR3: TGTGCCAGCAGCTTTGGGACAGGGCGCGCCTACGAGCAGTACTTC.

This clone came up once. CDR3 sequence (DNA): TGTGCCAGCACCCGGGGTACAGCGGACGAGCAGTACTTC. Protein product: CASTRGTADEQYF. This sequence joins TRBV28 and TRBJ2-7; a weak D match, TRBD2 (5 bases). CDR1 is MDHEN and CDR2 is SYDVKM in the germline V gene. CDR3 length: 13 amino acids. Trimming took 7 bases from V and 5 from J, leaving 15 bases between them.

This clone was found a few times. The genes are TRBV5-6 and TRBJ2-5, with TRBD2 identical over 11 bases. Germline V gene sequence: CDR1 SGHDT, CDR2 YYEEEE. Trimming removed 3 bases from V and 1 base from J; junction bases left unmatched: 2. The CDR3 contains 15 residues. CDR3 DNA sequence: TGTGCCAGCAGCTCCACTAGCGGGGGCCAAGAGACCCAGTACTTC. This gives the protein CASSSTSGGQETQYF.

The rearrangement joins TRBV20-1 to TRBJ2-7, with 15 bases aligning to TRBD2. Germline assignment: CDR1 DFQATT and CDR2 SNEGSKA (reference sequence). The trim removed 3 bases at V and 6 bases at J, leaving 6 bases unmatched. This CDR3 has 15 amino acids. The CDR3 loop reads CSASHPGLAGGEQYF. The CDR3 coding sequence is TGCAGTGCTAGTCACCCGGGACTAGCGGGAGGCGAGCAGTACTTC.

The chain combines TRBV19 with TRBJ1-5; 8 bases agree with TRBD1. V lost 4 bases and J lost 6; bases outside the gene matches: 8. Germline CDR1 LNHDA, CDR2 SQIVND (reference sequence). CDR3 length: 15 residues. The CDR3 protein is CASSTDRAGIQPQHF. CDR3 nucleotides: TGTGCCAGTAGTACGGACAGGGCTGGTATTCAGCCCCAGCATTTT.

The chain's CDR3 is CASSPLPGGGYTF. The CDR3 bases are TGTGCCAGCAGCCCCTTGCCAGGGGGCGGCTACACCTTC. The chain has TRBV3-1 (or the pseudogene TRBV3-2) and TRBJ1-2; 8 positions match TRBD1. The CDR3 is made up of 13 amino acids. V dropped 4 bases and J dropped 8; count of bases not matched to a gene: 6. Germline-derived CDR1 and CDR2 are LGHDT and YNNKEL (reference sequence).

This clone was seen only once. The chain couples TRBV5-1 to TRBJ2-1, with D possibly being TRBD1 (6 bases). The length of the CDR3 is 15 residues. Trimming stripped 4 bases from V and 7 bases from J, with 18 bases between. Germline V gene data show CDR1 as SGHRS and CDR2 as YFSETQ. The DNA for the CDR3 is TGCGCCAGCAGCGAGAGGTCTGGGGGCAGAAATGAGCAGTTCTTC. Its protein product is CASSERSGGRNEQFF.

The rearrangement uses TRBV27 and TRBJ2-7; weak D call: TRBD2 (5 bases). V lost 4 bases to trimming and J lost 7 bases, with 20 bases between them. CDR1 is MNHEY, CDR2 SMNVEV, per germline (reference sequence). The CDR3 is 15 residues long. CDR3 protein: CASSSTRTYLLEQYF. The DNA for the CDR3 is TGTGCCAGCAGTTCAACTAGAACATACCTACTAGAGCAGTACTTC.

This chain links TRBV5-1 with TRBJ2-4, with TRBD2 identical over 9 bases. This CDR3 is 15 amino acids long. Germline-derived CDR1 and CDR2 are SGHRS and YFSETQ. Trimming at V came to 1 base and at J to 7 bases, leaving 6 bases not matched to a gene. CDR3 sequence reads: CASSLPSGTWNIQYF. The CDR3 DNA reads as TGCGCCAGCAGCTTGCCTAGCGGGACGTGGAACATTCAGTACTTC.

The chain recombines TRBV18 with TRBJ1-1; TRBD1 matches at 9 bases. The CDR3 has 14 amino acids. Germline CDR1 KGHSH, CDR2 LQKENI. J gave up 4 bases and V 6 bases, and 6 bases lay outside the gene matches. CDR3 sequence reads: CASSPTGGGTEAFF. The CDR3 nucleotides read TGTGCCAGCTCCCCTACAGGGGGCGGCACTGAAGCTTTCTTT.

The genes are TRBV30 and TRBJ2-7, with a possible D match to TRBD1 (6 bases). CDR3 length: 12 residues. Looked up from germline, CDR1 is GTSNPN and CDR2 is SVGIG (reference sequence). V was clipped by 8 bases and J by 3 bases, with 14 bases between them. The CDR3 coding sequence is TGTGCCGGAAGGACAGCATTCTACGAGCAGTACTTC. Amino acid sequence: CAGRTAFYEQYF.